The subject of this entry is one TCR beta chain. Trimming removed 10 bases from V and 2 bases from J; junction bases left unmatched: 8. Germline V gene lookup returns CDR1 SGHDT and CDR2 YYEEEE. This CDR3 has 13 amino acids. These data are taken from a study of blood T cell repertoires in COVID-19. Turning to the study itself: Both acute and convalescent COVID-19 samples were obtained from the United States, Italy and Spain. T cells, B-cell-depleted T cells, or PBMCs supplied cDNA or gDNA.

Source study methods: Cell counts per sample came from amplifying reference gene primers. TCRdb's copy holds only in-frame clones and misses some; the assay was immunoSEQ multiplex PCR. That table gives V, J and clone size, and the DNA gave D and trimming. The table lists 250,000 or so clones, about 83% of them singletons. The chain has TRBV5-6 and TRBJ2-7, with TRBD2 identical over 8 bases. The source material was peripheral blood. The sequence came from a woman aged 40 to 55 who had recovered from COVID-19. The CDR3 sequence is CAGSSSGAYEQYF. Written as DNA, the CDR3 is TGTGCCGGATCAAGTAGCGGGGCCTACGAGCAGTACTTC.